Given below is one TCR beta chain in context. Some clones are missing from TCRdb's copy, which holds only in-frame ones; the method was immunoSEQ multiplex PCR. The sample has 50,000 to 75,000 clones, around 90% seen once; the top ten hold 20% to 25%. Germline V gene sequence: CDR1 KGHSH, CDR2 LQKENI. The CDR3 consists of 15 residues. Trimming took 2 bases from V and 2 from J, leaving 12 bases between them. The data stem from a study of T cells in localized non-small cell lung cancer. The chain has TRBV18 and TRBJ1-2; tentative D call: TRBD1 (5 bases). Source: peripheral blood, taken before any cancer treatment. This receptor was identified in a man aged 35 to 70 with stage I squamous cell lung carcinoma. CDR3 DNA sequence: TGTGCCAGCTCACCAAGGGCCGGGACCAACTATGGCTACACCTTC. Protein product: CASSPRAGTNYGYTF.